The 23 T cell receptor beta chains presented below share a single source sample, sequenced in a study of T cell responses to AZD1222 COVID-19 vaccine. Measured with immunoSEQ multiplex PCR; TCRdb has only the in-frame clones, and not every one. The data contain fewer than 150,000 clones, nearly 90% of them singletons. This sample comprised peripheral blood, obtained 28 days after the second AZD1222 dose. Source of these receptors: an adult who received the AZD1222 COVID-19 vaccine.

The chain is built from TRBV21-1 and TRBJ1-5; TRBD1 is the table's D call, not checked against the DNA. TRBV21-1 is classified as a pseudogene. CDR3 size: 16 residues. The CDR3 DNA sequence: TGTGCCAGCAGCAAAGCGCCCAGGGATAGCAATCAGCCCCAGCATTTT. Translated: CASSKAPRDSNQPQHF.

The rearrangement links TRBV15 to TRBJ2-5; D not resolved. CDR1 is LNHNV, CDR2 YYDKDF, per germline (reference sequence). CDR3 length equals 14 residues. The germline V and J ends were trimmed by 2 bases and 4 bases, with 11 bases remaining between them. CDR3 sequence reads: CATSRQDWAETQYF. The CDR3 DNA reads TGTGCCACCAGCAGACAGGATTGGGCAGAGACCCAGTACTTC. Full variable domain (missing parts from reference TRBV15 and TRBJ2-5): DAMVIQNPRYQVTQFGKPVTLSCSQTLNHNVMYWYQQKSSQAPKLLFHYYDKDFNNEADTPDNFQSRRPNTSFCFLDIRSPGLGDTAMYLCATSRQDWAETQYFGPGTRLLVL.

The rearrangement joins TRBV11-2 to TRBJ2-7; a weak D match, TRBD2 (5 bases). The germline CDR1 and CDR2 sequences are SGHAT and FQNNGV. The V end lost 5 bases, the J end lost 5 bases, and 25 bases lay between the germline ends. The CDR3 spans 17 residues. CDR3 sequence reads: CASSPLGGGDVDHEQYF. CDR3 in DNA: TGTGCCAGCAGCCCCCTAGGAGGTGGAGACGTCGATCACGAGCAGTACTTC.

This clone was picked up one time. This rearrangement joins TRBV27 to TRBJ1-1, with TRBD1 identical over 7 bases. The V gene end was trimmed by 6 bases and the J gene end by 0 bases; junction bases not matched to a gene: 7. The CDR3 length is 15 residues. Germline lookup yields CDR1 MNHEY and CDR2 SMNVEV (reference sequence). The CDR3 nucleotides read TGTGCCAGCAGCACCCAGGGGGGGATGAACACTGAAGCTTTCTTT. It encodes CASSTQGGMNTEAFF.

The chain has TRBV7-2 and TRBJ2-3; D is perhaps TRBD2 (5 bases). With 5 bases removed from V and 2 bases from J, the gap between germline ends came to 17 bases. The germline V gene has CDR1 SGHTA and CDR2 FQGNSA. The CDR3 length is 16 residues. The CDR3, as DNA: TGTGCCAGCAGCCCCCCGGGGTGGCGGACCACAGATACGCAGTATTTT. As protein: CASSPPGWRTTDTQYF.

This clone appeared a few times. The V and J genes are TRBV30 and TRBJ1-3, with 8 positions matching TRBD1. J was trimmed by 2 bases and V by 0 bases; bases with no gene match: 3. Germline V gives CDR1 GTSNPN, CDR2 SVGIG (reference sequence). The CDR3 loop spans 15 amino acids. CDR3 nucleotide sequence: TGTGCCTGGAGTGTAAGGACAGGGACTGGAAACACCATATATTTT. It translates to CAWSVRTGTGNTIYF.

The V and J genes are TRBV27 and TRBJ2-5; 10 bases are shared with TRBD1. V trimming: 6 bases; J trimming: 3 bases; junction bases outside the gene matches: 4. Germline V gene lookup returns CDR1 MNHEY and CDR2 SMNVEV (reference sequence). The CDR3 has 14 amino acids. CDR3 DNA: TGTGCCAGCAGAGTAGGGACAGGGGAAGAGACCCAGTACTTC. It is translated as CASRVGTGEETQYF.

The CDR3 nucleotides read TGTGCCAGCAGCATGGGGACAGAGCTTGGCTACACCTTC. Translating gives CASSMGTELGYTF. The chain carries TRBV5-4 and TRBJ1-2; 7 bases are shared with TRBD1. Germline trimming cut 4 bases from V and 7 bases from J; bases unmatched to any gene: 7. This CDR3 is built from 13 residues. From germline, CDR1 is SGHNT and CDR2 YYREEE (reference sequence).

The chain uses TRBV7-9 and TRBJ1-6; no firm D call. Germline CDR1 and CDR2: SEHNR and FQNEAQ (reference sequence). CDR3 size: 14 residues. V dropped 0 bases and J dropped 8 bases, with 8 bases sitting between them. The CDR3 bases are TGTGCCAGCAGCTTAGCAGGGATTTATTCACCCCTCCACTTT. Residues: CASSLAGIYSPLHF.

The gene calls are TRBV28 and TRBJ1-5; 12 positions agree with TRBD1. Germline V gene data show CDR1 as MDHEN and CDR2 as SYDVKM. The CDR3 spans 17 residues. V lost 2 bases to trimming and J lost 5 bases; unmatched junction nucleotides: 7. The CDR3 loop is CASSLPGTGGRYQPQHF. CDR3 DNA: TGTGCCAGCAGTTTACCCGGGACAGGGGGCCGGTATCAGCCCCAGCATTTT. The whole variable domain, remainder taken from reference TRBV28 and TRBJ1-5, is DVKVTQSSRYLVKRTGEKVFLECVQDMDHENMFWYRQDPGLGLRLIYFSYDVKMKEKGDIPEGYSVSREKKERFSLILESASTNQTSMYLCASSLPGTGGRYQPQHFGDGTRLSIL.

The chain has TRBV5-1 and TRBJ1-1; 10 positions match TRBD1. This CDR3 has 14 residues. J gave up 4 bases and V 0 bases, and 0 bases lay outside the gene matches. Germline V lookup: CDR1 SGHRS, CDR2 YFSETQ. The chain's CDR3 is CASSLGTGGTEAFF. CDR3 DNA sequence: TGCGCCAGCAGCTTGGGGACAGGGGGCACTGAAGCTTTCTTT.

The CDR3 here is CASSRGHSFGGYTF. DNA for the CDR3: TGTGCCAGCAGTAGGGGACATTCCTTTGGGGGCTACACCTTC. The chain uses TRBV6-5 and TRBJ1-2; possible D gene TRBD1, 6 bases. Trimming pared 5 bases from V and 8 bases from J, leaving 18 bases between. CDR3 length: 14 amino acids. From germline, CDR1 is MNHEY and CDR2 SVGAGI.

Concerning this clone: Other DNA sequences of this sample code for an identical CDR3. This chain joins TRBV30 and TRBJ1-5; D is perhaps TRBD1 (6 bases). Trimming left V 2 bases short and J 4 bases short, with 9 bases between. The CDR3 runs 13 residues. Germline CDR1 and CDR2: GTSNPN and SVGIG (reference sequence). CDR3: CAWSKDSNQPQHF. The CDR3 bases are TGTGCCTGGAGTAAGGACAGTAATCAGCCCCAGCATTTT.

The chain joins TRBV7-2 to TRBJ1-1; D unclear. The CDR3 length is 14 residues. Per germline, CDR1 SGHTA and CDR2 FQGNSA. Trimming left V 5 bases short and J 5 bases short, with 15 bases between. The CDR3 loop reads CASSLDVEVTEAFF. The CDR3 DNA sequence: TGTGCCAGCAGCCTGGACGTCGAGGTTACTGAAGCTTTCTTT.

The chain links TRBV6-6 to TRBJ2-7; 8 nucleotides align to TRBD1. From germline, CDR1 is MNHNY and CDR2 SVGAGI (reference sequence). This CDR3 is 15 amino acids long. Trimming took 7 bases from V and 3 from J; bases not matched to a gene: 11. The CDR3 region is CASNKPGQADYEQYF. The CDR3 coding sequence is TGTGCCAGCAATAAACCGGGACAGGCCGACTACGAGCAGTACTTC.

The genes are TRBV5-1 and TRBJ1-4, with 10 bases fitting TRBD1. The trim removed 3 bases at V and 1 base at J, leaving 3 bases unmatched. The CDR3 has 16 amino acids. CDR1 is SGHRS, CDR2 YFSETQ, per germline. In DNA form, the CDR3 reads TGCGCCAGCAGCTCCGGACAGGGGGGAACTAATGAAAAACTGTTTTTT. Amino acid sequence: CASSSGQGGTNEKLFF.

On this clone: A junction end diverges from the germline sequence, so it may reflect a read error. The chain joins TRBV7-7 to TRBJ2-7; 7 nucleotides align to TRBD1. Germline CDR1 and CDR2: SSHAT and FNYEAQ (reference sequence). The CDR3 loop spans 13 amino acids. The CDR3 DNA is TGTGCTAGCAGCTCGGGACAGACCTACGAGCAGTACTTC. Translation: CASSSGQTYEQYF. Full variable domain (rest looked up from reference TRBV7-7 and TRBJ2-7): GAGVSQSPRYKVTKRGQDVTLRCDPISSHATLYWYQQALGQGPEFLTYFNYEAQPDKSGLPSDRFSAERPEGSISTLTIQRTEQRDSAMYRCASSSGQTYEQYFGPGTRLTVT.

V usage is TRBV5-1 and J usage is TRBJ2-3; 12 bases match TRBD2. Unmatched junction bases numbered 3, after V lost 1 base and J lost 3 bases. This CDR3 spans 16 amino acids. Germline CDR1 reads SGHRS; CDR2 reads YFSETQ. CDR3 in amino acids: CASSLILAGGTDTQYF. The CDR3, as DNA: TGCGCCAGCAGCTTGATACTAGCGGGGGGAACAGATACGCAGTATTTT.

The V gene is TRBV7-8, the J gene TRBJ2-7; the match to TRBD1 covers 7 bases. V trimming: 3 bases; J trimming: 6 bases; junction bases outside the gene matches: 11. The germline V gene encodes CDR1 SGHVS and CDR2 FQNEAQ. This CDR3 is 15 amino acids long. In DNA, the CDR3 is TGTGCCAGCAGCTTGCCGCCCGGACAGGACACCGAGCAGTACTTC. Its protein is CASSLPPGQDTEQYF.

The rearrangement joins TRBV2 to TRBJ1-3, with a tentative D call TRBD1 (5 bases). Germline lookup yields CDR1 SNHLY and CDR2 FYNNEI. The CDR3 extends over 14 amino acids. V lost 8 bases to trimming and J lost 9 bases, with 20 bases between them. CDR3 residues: CASGGRSRDGTIYF. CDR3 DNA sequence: TGTGCCAGCGGGGGACGGAGTAGAGATGGCACCATATATTTT. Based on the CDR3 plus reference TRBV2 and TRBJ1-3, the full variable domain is EPEVTQTPSHQVTQMGQEVILRCVPISNHLYFYWYRQILGQKVEFLVSFYNNEISEKSEIFDDQFSVERPDGSNFTLKIRSTKLEDSAMYFCASGGRSRDGTIYFGEGSWLTVV.

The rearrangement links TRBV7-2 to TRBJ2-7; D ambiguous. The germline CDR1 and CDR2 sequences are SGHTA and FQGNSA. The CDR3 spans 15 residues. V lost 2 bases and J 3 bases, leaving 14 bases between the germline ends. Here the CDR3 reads CASSLQVSADYEQYF. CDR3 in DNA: TGTGCCAGCAGCTTACAGGTCTCAGCCGACTACGAGCAGTACTTC.

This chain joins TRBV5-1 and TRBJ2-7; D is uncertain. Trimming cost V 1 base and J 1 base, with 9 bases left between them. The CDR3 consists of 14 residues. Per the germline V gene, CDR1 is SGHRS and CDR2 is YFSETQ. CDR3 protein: CASSLIAPSYEQYF. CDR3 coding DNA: TGCGCCAGCAGCTTGATAGCCCCGTCCTACGAGCAGTACTTC.

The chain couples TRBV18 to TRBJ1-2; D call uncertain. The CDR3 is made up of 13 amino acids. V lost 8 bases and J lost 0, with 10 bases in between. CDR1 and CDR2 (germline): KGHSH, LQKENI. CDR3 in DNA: TGTGCCAGCCGGCCCCAAGCTAACTATGGCTACACCTTC. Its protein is CASRPQANYGYTF.